Included here is one T cell receptor beta chain sequence, with context. This clone was seen once. Its antigen target is currently unknown. No qualities accompany the bases; no much larger clone lies one base away. What this sample's time point label stands for: baseline before first vaccination. Samples from vaccinated people were obtained from the UK trials COV001 and COV002, which included a single-blind randomized controlled phase 2/3 trial of AZD1222 (ChAdOx1 nCoV-19) in healthy adults. For TCRbeta chain sequencing, PBMC samples were collected from trial participants at day 0 and at day 28 after the second dose. The record originates from a study of T cell responses to AZD1222 COVID-19 vaccine (dated by TCRdb to the early 2020s). About the study as a whole: Because spike-specific TCR depth and breadth did not differ between the two schedules, AZD1222 recipients who got a second dose at roughly 4 weeks were pooled with those who got a second dose at roughly 12 weeks. TCR sequencing covered over 230 trial participants: some 210 given two doses of AZD1222 and approximately 26 given two doses of MenACWY control vaccine. Enrollment into the trials was organized by age into subgroups of 18-55, 56-69 and 70-plus years, and those subgroups contained about 150, 27 and 61 TCR-sequenced participants, respectively.

CDR1 and CDR2, per the germline V gene, are SGDLS and YYNGEE. V is cut back by 4 bases and J by 5 bases, with 9 bases in the junction unmatched. Including cysteine and phenylalanine, the CDR3 has 14 amino acids. Left in the record is the CDR3 DNA by itself, 42 bases read in frame from the first base. Overall study outcomes, separate from this receptor: Conclusions about previously exposed vaccinees are limited because only a handful of AZD1222 recipients were SARS-CoV-2 seropositive at baseline. The 56-69-year group was small, and its depth increase did not reach significance, likely because of low power. Because no samples from the day 14 peak response were available, repertoires could be characterized only after the peak T cell response. A significant rise in spike-specific TCR breadth and depth was observed after two AZD1222 doses relative to day 0 and relative to MenACWY recipients. Reportedly, almost half of the unique spike-specific TCRs recognized epitopes lying outside the regions that are mutated in the B.1.351 and B.1.1.7 variants. Participants were mostly white British and included more females than males, and it was suggested by the authors that clonal diversity may have been underestimated. The vaccine-associated CD4 TCRs covered the entire spike protein, and the dominant responses fell in regions 160-218 and 743-854.

The CDR3 regions of human TCRbeta chains were analyzed by immunosequencing. In the authors' own workflow: TCRs in the repertoires were matched against a reference library of SARS-CoV-2-specific TCRs that had been generated with the MIRA antigen-specificity platform. Breadth meant the fraction of unique TCRs that were SARS-CoV-2-associated, whereas depth meant the fraction of total T cells that were SARS-CoV-2-associated. Using the MIRA data, every spike-specific TCR was mapped to the spike region that the TCR reacted to and assigned to either a CD4 or a CD8 class. Log10-transformed breadth and depth values were compared by one-way ANOVA with Sidak's multiple comparisons tests. TCRdb holds this immuneACCESS table with in-frame rearrangements only. Some clones are missing; in checked studies, unresolved V genes explain under half, and the rest has no known cause. V, J and clone size derive from that table, while D and trimming were established from the DNA sequence. Here the sample has over 95,000 clones; around 87% occur a single time. The biggest ten clones account for about 2.5% of the sample.

This chain joins TRBV9 to TRBJ2-7; TRBD1 agrees with 7 junctional bases. Sequencing was performed on peripheral blood, taken on day 0 of AZD1222 vaccination. The clonotype comes from an adult in good health. The CDR3: CASSTPGTVDEQYF. The sequence in DNA is TGTGCCAGCAGCACTCCCGGGACAGTGGACGAGCAGTACTTC.